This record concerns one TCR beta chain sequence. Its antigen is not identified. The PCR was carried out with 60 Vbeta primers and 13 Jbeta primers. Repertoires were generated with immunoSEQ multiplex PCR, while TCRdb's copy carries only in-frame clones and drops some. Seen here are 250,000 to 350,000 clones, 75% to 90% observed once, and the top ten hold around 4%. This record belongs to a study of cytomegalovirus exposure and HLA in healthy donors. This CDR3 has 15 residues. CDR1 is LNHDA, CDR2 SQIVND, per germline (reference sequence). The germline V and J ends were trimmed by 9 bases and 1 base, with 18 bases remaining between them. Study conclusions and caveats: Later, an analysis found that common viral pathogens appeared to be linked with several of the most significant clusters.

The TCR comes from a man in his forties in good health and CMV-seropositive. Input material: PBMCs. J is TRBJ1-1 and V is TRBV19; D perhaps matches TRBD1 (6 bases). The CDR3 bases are TGTGCCAGCCAACTCCGGGGGGGCTCGAACACTGAAGCTTTCTTT. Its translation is CASQLRGGSNTEAFF.